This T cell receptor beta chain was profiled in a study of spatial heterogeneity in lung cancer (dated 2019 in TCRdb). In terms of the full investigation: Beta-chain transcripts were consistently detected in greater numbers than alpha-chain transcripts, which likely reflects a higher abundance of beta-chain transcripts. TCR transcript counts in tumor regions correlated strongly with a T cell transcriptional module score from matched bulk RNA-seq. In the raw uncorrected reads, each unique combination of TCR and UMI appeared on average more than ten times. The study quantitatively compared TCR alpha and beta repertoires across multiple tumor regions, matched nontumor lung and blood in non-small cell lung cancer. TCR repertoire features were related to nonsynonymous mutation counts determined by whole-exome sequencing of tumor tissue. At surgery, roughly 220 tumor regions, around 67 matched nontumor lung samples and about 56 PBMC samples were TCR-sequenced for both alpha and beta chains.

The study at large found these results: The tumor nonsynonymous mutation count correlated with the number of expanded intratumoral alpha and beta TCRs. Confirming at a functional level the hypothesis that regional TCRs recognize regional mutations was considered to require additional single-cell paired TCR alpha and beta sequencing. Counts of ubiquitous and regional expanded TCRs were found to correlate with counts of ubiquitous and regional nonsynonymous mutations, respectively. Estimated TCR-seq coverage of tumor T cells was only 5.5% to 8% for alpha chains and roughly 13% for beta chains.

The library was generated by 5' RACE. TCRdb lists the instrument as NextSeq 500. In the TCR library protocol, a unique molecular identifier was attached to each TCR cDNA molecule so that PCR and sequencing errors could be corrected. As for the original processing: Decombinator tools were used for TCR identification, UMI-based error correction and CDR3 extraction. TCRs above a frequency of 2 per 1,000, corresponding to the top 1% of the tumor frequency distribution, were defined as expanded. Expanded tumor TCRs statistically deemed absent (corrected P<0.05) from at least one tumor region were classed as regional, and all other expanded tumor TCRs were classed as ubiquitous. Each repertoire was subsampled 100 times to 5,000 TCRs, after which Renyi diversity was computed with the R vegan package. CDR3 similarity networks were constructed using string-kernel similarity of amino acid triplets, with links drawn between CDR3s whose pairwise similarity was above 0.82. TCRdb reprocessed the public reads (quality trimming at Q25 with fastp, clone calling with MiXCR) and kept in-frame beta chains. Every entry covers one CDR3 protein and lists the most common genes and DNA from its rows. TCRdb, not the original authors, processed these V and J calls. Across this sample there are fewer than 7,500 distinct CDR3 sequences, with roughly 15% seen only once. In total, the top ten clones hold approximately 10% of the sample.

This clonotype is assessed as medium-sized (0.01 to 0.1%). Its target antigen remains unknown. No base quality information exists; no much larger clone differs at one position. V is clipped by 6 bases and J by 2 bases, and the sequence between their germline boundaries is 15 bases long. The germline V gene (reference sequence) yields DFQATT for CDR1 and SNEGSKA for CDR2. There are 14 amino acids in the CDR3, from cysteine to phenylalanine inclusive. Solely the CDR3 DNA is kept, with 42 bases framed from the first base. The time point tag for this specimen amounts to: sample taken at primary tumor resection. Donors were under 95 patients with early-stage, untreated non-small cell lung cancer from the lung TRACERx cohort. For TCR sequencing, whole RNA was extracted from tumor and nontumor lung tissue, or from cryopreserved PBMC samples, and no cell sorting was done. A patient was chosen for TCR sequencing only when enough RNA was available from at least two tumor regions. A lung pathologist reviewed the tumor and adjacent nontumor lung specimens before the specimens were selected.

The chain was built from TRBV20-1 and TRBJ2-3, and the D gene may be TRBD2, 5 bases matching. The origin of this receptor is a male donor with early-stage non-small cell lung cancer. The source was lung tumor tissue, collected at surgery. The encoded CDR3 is CSAVEEGLTDTQYF. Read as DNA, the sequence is TGCAGTGCCGTGGAGGAAGGGCTCACAGATACGCAGTATTTT.